This TCR beta chain is from a study of blood T cell repertoires in COVID-19. TCRdb keeps only in-frame clones here, not all; method: immunoSEQ multiplex PCR. The sample carries hundreds of thousands of clones, 75% to 90% recorded once. This CDR3 region has 13 residues. V gave up 2 bases and J gave up 11 bases, with 10 bases separating them. Germline V CDR1 and CDR2: SNHLY, FYNNEI. J is TRBJ1-6 and V is TRBV2; D is possibly TRBD1 (5 bases). The clonotype was recovered from a woman younger than 30 who had recovered from COVID-19. Sequences were obtained from PBMCs or T cells enriched from blood (not recorded which). DNA of the CDR3: TGTGCCAGCAGTGAAATGGACAACGCACCCCTCCACTTT. The encoded protein is CASSEMDNAPLHF. Variable domain in full (rest from reference TRBV2 and TRBJ1-6): EPEVTQTPSHQVTQMGQEVILRCVPISNHLYFYWYRQILGQKVEFLVSFYNNEISEKSEIFDDQFSVERPDGSNFTLKIRSTKLEDSAMYFCASSEMDNAPLHFGNGTRLTVT.